What follows are 24 T cell receptor beta chains derived from one specimen sequenced in a study of T cells in Graves' hyperthyroidism and ophthalmopathy. RNA transcripts gave rise to amplified TCR beta CDR3 regions. Carried out on the TCR CDR3, a first-round RT-PCR used the HTBI primer set. TCRdb passed the multiplex PCR reads through MiXCR, listing each CDR3 protein once. The table lists 350,000 to 400,000 distinct CDR3 sequences, about 15% of them singletons. The sample comprised blood. The receptors shown here come from a woman aged 55-69 years with Graves' hyperthyroidism.

This clonotype has at least ten counts. V gene TRBV20-1 combines with J gene TRBJ2-6, with 8 bases matching TRBD1. The V segment lost 6 bases and the J segment 1 base; nucleotides outside the gene matches: 8. The germline CDR1 and CDR2 sequences are DFQATT and SNEGSKA (reference sequence). The CDR3 is 16 amino acids. The CDR3 nucleotides are TGCAGTGCCACAGGGGGAACAGGGTCTGGGGCCAACGTCCTGACTTTC. Amino acids: CSATGGTGSGANVLTF.

V gene TRBV7-3 combines with J gene TRBJ2-1; the match to TRBD1 covers 10 bases. The germline gives CDR1 SGHTA, CDR2 FQGTGA. The V segment lost 1 base and the J segment 8 bases; nucleotides outside the gene matches: 5. This CDR3 spans 15 amino acids. DNA of the CDR3: TGTGCCAGCAGCTTAATGGGACAGGGGCAGGATGAGCAGTTCTTC. This codes for CASSLMGQGQDEQFF.

This clonotype was observed many times. V usage is TRBV3-1 and J usage is TRBJ2-2; D tentatively fits TRBD1 or TRBD2 (5 bases each). The CDR3 is 16 residues long. Per the germline V gene, CDR1 is LGHDT and CDR2 is YNNKEL (reference sequence). V was pared by 0 bases and J by 2 bases, with 10 bases between. CDR3 sequence: CASSQDWGSNTGELFF. CDR3 nucleotides: TGTGCCAGCAGCCAAGACTGGGGGAGCAACACCGGGGAGCTGTTTTTT.

This sequence joins TRBV11-3 and TRBJ2-3, with 9 bases matching TRBD1. Germline V gene data show CDR1 as SGHNT and CDR2 as YENEEA. This CDR3 has 18 residues. The junction had 15 bases not matched to a gene; V was cut back by 5 bases and J by 3 bases. CDR3 protein: CASSPREGRTGVTDTQYF. The CDR3 region has the DNA TGTGCCAGCAGCCCCCGTGAGGGAAGGACAGGGGTAACAGATACGCAGTATTTT. The full variable domain, completed using reference TRBV11-3 and TRBJ2-3, is EAGVVQSPRYKIIEKKQPVAFWCNPISGHNTLYWYLQNLGQGPELLIRYENEEAVDDSQLPKDRFSAERLKGVDSTLKIQPAELGDSAVYLCASSPREGRTGVTDTQYFGPGTRLTVL.

Many counts were recorded for this clonotype. The J gene is TRBJ2-5, the V gene TRBV3-1; no reliable D call. The CDR3 is 14 amino acids. Germline V gene lookup returns CDR1 LGHDT and CDR2 YNNKEL (reference sequence). V lost 4 bases and J lost 5, with 14 bases in between. CDR3 coding DNA: TGTGCCAGCAGCCCCGGTCAGGAAACGGAGACCCAGTACTTC. Translation gives CASSPGQETETQYF.

This clonotype was found many times. J is TRBJ2-3 and V is TRBV7-9; TRBD2 is a possible D gene (6 bases). The CDR3 loop spans 16 amino acids. Trimming took off 5 bases at V and 1 base at J, with 16 bases between the two ends. The V gene's germline CDR1 is SEHNR and CDR2 FQNEAQ (reference sequence). As DNA, the CDR3 is TGTGCCAGCAGCCCGGGGACTCTCGGAGGCACAGATACGCAGTATTTT. Translation: CASSPGTLGGTDTQYF.

This clonotype occurred many times. This chain connects TRBV28 to TRBJ1-3; D is unresolved. Trimming removed 7 bases at V and 6 bases at J, with 25 bases between. Per germline, CDR1 MDHEN and CDR2 SYDVKM. The CDR3 runs to 17 residues. The CDR3 bases are TGTGCCAGCACCGAGCGGGCTCTCACCCTCACTCCAAACACCATATATTTT. Translating it yields CASTERALTLTPNTIYF.

This clonotype was detected only a few times. The junction does not match germline at one end; this may be a read error. The chain couples TRBV19 to TRBJ2-7, with 7 bases lining up with TRBD2. CDR1 and CDR2 (germline): LNHDA, SQIVND (reference sequence). CDR3 length: 18 residues. CDR3 amino acids: CAGSLRGRGRLSSYEQYF. The CDR3, as DNA: TGTGCCGGTAGTCTTCGGGGGAGGGGCCGCTTGAGCTCCTACGAGCAGTACTTC.

This clonotype was counted between two and nine times. The chain joins TRBV9 to TRBJ2-7; 7 bases line up with TRBD1. The ends lost 6 bases at V and 2 bases at J; junction bases unmatched: 8. The CDR3 spans 14 residues. Germline loops: CDR1 SGDLS, CDR2 YYNGEE. The CDR3: CASTPGQTPYEQYF. The CDR3 coding sequence is TGTGCCAGCACCCCGGGACAGACTCCCTACGAGCAGTACTTC.

The chain joins TRBV29-1 to TRBJ2-5; D not resolved. The CDR3 is 14 amino acids. V was clipped by 0 bases and J by 4 bases, with 12 bases between them. Germline lookup yields CDR1 SQVTM and CDR2 ANQGSEA. In DNA, the CDR3 is TGCAGCGTTGAAGATAGAGAGATCCCAGAGACCCAGTACTTC. This gives the protein CSVEDREIPETQYF.

This clonotype occurred many times. The gene calls are TRBV9 and TRBJ1-5; maybe TRBD1 (6 bases). The CDR3 extends over 15 amino acids. The germline V and J ends were trimmed by 5 bases and 1 base, with 13 bases remaining between them. Germline CDR1 reads SGDLS; CDR2 reads YYNGEE. The CDR3 coding sequence is TGTGCCAGCAGTCCCGGGACAATGAGCAATCAGCCCCAGCATTTT. It is translated as CASSPGTMSNQPQHF.

The sample holds a few counts of this clonotype. A read error may account for a junction end that differs from germline. The chain uses TRBV20-1 and TRBJ2-5, with TRBD2 matching over 14 bases. In germline, CDR1 is DFQATT, CDR2 SNEGSKA (reference sequence). This CDR3 is built from 15 residues. CDR3 nucleotide sequence: TGCAGTGCGGGGGGACTAGCGGGAGACGAAGAGGCCCAGTACTTC. Translated: CSAGGLAGDEEAQYF.

There are many counts of this clonotype. The V gene is TRBV7-9, the J gene TRBJ1-1; 7 nucleotides match TRBD1. V lost 7 bases and J lost 3; bases outside the gene matches: 20. The CDR3 loop spans 18 amino acids. CDR1 is SEHNR, CDR2 FQNEAQ, per germline (reference sequence). CDR3 region: CASTPRKQGRRGHTEAFF. The CDR3 region has the DNA TGTGCCAGCACCCCCCGGAAACAGGGGCGACGAGGACACACTGAAGCTTTCTTT.

The gene calls are TRBV6-5 and TRBJ1-2; weak D call: TRBD1 (5 bases). Germline CDR1 reads MNHEY; CDR2 reads SVGAGI. The CDR3 contains 14 residues. V lost 0 bases to trimming and J lost 4 bases, with 9 bases between them. The CDR3 DNA reads TGTGCCAGCAGTTACTCGGAGGGGTCCTATGGCTACACCTTC. It is translated as CASSYSEGSYGYTF.

The table lists this clonotype with many counts. The rearrangement uses TRBV20-1 and TRBJ2-3; 11 positions match TRBD2. Germline V gene lookup returns CDR1 DFQATT and CDR2 SNEGSKA (reference sequence). This CDR3 is 18 amino acids long. With 2 bases clipped from V and 4 bases from J, the junction kept 14 bases outside the gene matches. The chain's CDR3 is CSARPIPVLAGEADTQYF. CDR3 DNA: TGCAGTGCTAGACCTATCCCTGTACTAGCGGGAGAAGCAGATACGCAGTATTTT.

The chain recombines TRBV2 with TRBJ2-3, with D possibly being TRBD1 (6 bases). The CDR3 sequence is 14 residues long. Germline loops: CDR1 SNHLY, CDR2 FYNNEI. Trimming took 4 bases from V and 2 from J, leaving 10 bases between them. CDR3 sequence (DNA): TGTGCCAGCAGTGTCGGACAGTTCACAGATACGCAGTATTTT. It encodes CASSVGQFTDTQYF.

This clonotype was counted only a few times. The chain links TRBV6-1 to TRBJ1-2; 7 nucleotides line up with TRBD1. Trimming took 6 bases from V and 7 from J; bases not matched to a gene: 14. Germline CDR1 is MNHNS and CDR2 is SASEGT. The CDR3 has 15 residues. CDR3 residues: CASRPSTGFQSGYTF. The CDR3 coding sequence is TGTGCCAGCAGACCCTCGACAGGGTTTCAGAGTGGCTACACCTTC.

J is TRBJ2-2 and V is TRBV12-3 or TRBV12-4; D gene uncertain. V dropped 2 bases and J dropped 2 bases, with 12 bases sitting between them. This CDR3 has 16 amino acids. The chain's CDR3 is CASSLRFRLNTGELFF. CDR3 nucleotide sequence: TGTGCCAGCAGTTTAAGATTTAGGTTAAACACCGGGGAGCTGTTTTTT.

The sample holds a few counts of this clonotype. This chain links TRBV4-2 with TRBJ2-7; possibly TRBD1 for D (5 bases). CDR1 and CDR2 from the germline V gene are LGHNA and YNFKEQ. V lost 2 bases, J lost 7 bases, and 15 bases lay in between. CDR3 length: 14 amino acids. Written as DNA, the CDR3 is TGTGCCAGCAGCCAAACAACAGGAATACTTGAGCAGTACTTC. Residues: CASSQTTGILEQYF.

This clonotype was counted ten times or more. The chain joins TRBV5-1 to TRBJ2-3, with 8 bases identical to TRBD2. Germline V lookup: CDR1 SGHRS, CDR2 YFSETQ. Trimming removed 3 bases from V and 3 bases from J; junction bases left unmatched: 6. The CDR3 totals 15 residues. The CDR3 DNA reads TGCGCCAGCAGCTCCGGGACTAGGAGGACAGATACGCAGTATTTT. Translation: CASSSGTRRTDTQYF. Using reference TRBV5-1 and TRBJ2-3 for the parts outside the CDR3, the full variable domain is KAGVTQTPRYLIKTRGQQVTLSCSPISGHRSVSWYQQTPGQGLQFLFEYFSETQRNKGNFPGRFSGRQFSNSRSEMNVSTLELGDSALYLCASSSGTRRTDTQYFGPGTRLTVL.

On this clonotype itself: The junction shows a germline mismatch at one end, possibly a read error. Here the CDR3 DNA reads TGCAGTGCTAGAGGTCCATCGGGGGGCCTCGGAGGCACCAGGGAGCTGTTTTTT. Amino acids: CSARGPSGGLGGTRELFF. This sequence joins TRBV20-1 and TRBJ2-2, with D possibly TRBD2 on 7 matching bases. This CDR3 contains 18 residues. CDR1 is DFQATT, CDR2 SNEGSKA, per germline (reference sequence).

At least ten counts were recorded for this clonotype. This sequence joins TRBV5-1 and TRBJ1-1, with a tentative D call TRBD1 (5 bases). Germline V gene lookup returns CDR1 SGHRS and CDR2 YFSETQ. This CDR3 contains 14 residues. Trimming took 2 bases from V and 3 from J, leaving 11 bases between them. CDR3 nucleotides: TGCGCCAGCAGCTTAATAGGGGAGGACACTGAAGCTTTCTTT. Translated: CASSLIGEDTEAFF.

This clonotype was seen only a few times. The chain carries TRBV20-1 and TRBJ1-1; D is uncertain. V was clipped by 4 bases and J by 1 base, with 7 bases between them. Germline loops: CDR1 DFQATT, CDR2 SNEGSKA (reference sequence). The CDR3 contains 12 residues. CDR3 loop: CSAIKGNTEAFF. CDR3 nucleotides: TGCAGTGCTATTAAGGGGAACACTGAAGCTTTCTTT.

This clonotype occurred many times. The chain employs TRBV11-3 and TRBJ2-2; possibly TRBD2 for D (5 bases). In germline, CDR1 is SGHNT, CDR2 YENEEA. The CDR3 runs 17 residues. V lost 1 base and J lost 2, with 14 bases in between. The CDR3 region has the DNA TGTGCCAGCAGCTTAGGACTACGGGTGTCAAACACCGGGGAGCTGTTTTTT. Protein product: CASSLGLRVSNTGELFF.